The text below deals with one TCR beta chain. The data were taken from a study of T cells after yellow fever vaccination. The CDR3 totals 13 residues. Trimming cost V 1 base and J 6 bases, with 9 bases left between them. Germline CDR1 reads SNHLY; CDR2 reads FYNNEI. TCRdb recomputed calls from the 5' RACE reads with MiXCR, one row per CDR3 protein. The table has around 320,000 distinct CDR3 sequences, over 8.5% seen once. The gene calls are TRBV2 and TRBJ2-5; D is possibly TRBD1 (6 bases). The starting material was CD4+ T cells sorted from PBMCs, obtained 45 days after the yellow fever booster vaccination. This receptor was obtained from a man between 18 and 35 years old who received the YFV17D yellow fever vaccine. This CDR3 is CASSEDRAKTQYF. The CDR3 DNA sequence: TGTGCCAGCAGTGAAGACAGGGCAAAGACCCAGTACTTC.